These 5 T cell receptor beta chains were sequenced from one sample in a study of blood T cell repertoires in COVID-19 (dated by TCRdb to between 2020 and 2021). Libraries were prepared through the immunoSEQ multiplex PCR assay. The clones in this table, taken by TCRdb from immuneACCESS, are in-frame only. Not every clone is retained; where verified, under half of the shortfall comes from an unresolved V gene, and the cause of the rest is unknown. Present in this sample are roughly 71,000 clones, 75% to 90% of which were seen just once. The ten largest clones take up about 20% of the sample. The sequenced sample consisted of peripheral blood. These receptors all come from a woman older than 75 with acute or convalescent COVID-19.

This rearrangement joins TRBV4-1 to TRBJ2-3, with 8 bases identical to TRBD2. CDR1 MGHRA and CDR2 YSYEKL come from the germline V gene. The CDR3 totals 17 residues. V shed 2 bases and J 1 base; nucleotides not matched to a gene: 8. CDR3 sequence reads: CASSQYGGALGTDTQYF. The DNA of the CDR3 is TGCGCCAGCAGCCAATACGGGGGGGCCCTCGGCACAGATACGCAGTATTTT.

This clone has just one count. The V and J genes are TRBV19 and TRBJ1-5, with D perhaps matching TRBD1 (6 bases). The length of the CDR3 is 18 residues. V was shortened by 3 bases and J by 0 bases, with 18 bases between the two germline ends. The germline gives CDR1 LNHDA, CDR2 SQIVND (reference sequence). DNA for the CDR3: TGTGCCAGTAGTATGGGGGCCGACAGGTCATATAGCAATCAGCCCCAGCATTTT. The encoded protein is CASSMGADRSYSNQPQHF.

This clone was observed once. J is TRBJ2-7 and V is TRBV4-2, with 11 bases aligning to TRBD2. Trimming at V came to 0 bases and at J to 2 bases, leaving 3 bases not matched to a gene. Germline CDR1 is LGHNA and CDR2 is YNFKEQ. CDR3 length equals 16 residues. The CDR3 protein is CASSQDGTSGAYEQYF. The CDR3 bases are TGTGCCAGCAGCCAAGATGGGACTAGCGGAGCCTACGAGCAGTACTTC.

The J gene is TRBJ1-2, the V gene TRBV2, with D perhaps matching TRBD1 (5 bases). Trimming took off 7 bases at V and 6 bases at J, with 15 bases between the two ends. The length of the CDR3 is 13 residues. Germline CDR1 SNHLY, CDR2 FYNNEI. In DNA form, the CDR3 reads TGTGCCAGCAAGCGGGAGGGGACGCATGGCTACACCTTC. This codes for CASKREGTHGYTF.

CDR3 amino acids: CASSLALRQGVKAYEQYF. The CDR3 region has the DNA TGTGCCAGCAGCTTAGCTTTGAGACAGGGGGTGAAAGCCTACGAGCAGTACTTC. J is TRBJ2-7 and V is TRBV7-8; 9 bases line up with TRBD1. The CDR3 runs 18 residues. Germline CDR1 SGHVS, CDR2 FQNEAQ. The J segment lost 2 bases and the V segment lost 0 bases, leaving 11 bases of the junction unmatched. The full variable domain, completed using reference TRBV7-8 and TRBJ2-7, is GAGVSQSPRYKVAKRGQDVALRCDPISGHVSLFWYQQALGQGPEFLTYFQNEAQLDKSGLPSDRFFAERPEGSVSTLKIQRTQQEDSAVYLCASSLALRQGVKAYEQYFGPGTRLTVT.